Listed below are T cell receptor beta chains from one sample, sequenced in a study of T cells in Graves' hyperthyroidism and ophthalmopathy. TCRdb itself ran the multiplex PCR reads through MiXCR, one entry per CDR3 protein. The repertoire has approximately 370,000 distinct CDR3 sequences, approximately 18% of them found once; the top ten carry 30% to 35%. The sequencing sample was made of blood. The receptors derive from a woman aged 30 to 39 with Graves' hyperthyroidism that later progressed to Graves' ophthalmopathy. CDR3s leave out the opening cysteine and the closing phenylalanine or tryptophan. Fields, in order: V gene, J gene, CDR3 length, clone size, CDR3 protein. Clone size is given for some rows only: seen once, a few or many times, or a class if the clone is expanded.

v_call: TRBV19
j_call: TRBJ2-7
cdr3_length: 10
clone_size: NA
cdr3_aa: ASSATGVGQY

v_call: TRBV2
j_call: TRBJ2-5
cdr3_length: 13
clone_size: NA
cdr3_aa: ASRVRQGGRETQY

v_call: TRBV7-2
j_call: TRBJ1-6
cdr3_length: 14
clone_size: many
cdr3_aa: ASSRVSGEVNSPLH

v_call: TRBV7-2
j_call: TRBJ1-5
cdr3_length: 13
clone_size: once
cdr3_aa: ASSLWGTGTQPQH

v_call: TRBV13
j_call: TRBJ1-2
cdr3_length: 16
clone_size: few
cdr3_aa: ASSFGGQRIVANYGYT

v_call: TRBV4-1
j_call: TRBJ2-5
cdr3_length: 16
clone_size: many
cdr3_aa: ASSQRGLAGLNQETQY

v_call: TRBV6-1
j_call: TRBJ1-5
cdr3_length: 11
clone_size: many
cdr3_aa: ASSVQGNQPQH

v_call: TRBV12-3/TRBV12-4
j_call: TRBJ2-5
cdr3_length: 10
clone_size: few
cdr3_aa: ASSQARETQY

v_call: TRBV7-8
j_call: TRBJ2-5
cdr3_length: 18
clone_size: many
cdr3_aa: ASSPHAGDRDFYLQETQY

v_call: TRBV19
j_call: TRBJ1-1
cdr3_length: 18
clone_size: NA
cdr3_aa: ASSIDPRDSYNNGNTEAF

v_call: TRBV19
j_call: TRBJ1-5
cdr3_length: 13
clone_size: few
cdr3_aa: ATSDGVVRNQPQH

v_call: TRBV20-1
j_call: TRBJ2-5
cdr3_length: 10
clone_size: few
cdr3_aa: SASRGKETQY

v_call: TRBV2
j_call: TRBJ1-3
cdr3_length: 11
clone_size: many
cdr3_aa: ASTPGFANTIY

v_call: TRBV20-1
j_call: TRBJ2-7
cdr3_length: 11
clone_size: few
cdr3_aa: SARKPASYEQY

v_call: TRBV5-1
j_call: TRBJ2-1
cdr3_length: 15
clone_size: few
cdr3_aa: ASSLAIAGREGAEQF

v_call: TRBV5-1
j_call: TRBJ1-4
cdr3_length: 12
clone_size: NA
cdr3_aa: ASSKQGRNEKLF

v_call: TRBV20-1
j_call: TRBJ2-3
cdr3_length: 13
clone_size: many
cdr3_aa: SARDGRRGSDTQY

v_call: TRBV6-1
j_call: TRBJ1-4
cdr3_length: 13
clone_size: many
cdr3_aa: ASSPGTGYDEKLF

v_call: TRBV14
j_call: TRBJ1-6
cdr3_length: 10
clone_size: few
cdr3_aa: ASSLRWSPLH

v_call: TRBV29-1
j_call: TRBJ2-7
cdr3_length: 10
clone_size: few
cdr3_aa: SVRPGAGEQY

v_call: TRBV5-1
j_call: TRBJ2-7
cdr3_length: 12
clone_size: many
cdr3_aa: ASSKQPGPYEQY

v_call: TRBV3-1
j_call: TRBJ1-4
cdr3_length: 15
clone_size: NA
cdr3_aa: ASSPFLGQTTNEKLF

v_call: TRBV12-3/TRBV12-4
j_call: TRBJ2-1
cdr3_length: 12
clone_size: NA
cdr3_aa: ASSGLRQGNEQF

v_call: TRBV20-1
j_call: TRBJ1-2
cdr3_length: 17
clone_size: NA
cdr3_aa: SPYPYYSGQGAGIYGYT

v_call: TRBV20-1
j_call: TRBJ1-4
cdr3_length: 15
clone_size: many
cdr3_aa: SARELGRADTNEKLF

v_call: TRBV11-2
j_call: TRBJ1-1
cdr3_length: 11
clone_size: many
cdr3_aa: ASSSQGRTEAF

v_call: TRBV6-1
j_call: TRBJ2-6
cdr3_length: 14
clone_size: few
cdr3_aa: ASSFGQGLGANVLT

v_call: TRBV7-2
j_call: TRBJ2-7
cdr3_length: 16
clone_size: few
cdr3_aa: ASSRTGYIEVPLYEQY

v_call: TRBV6-1
j_call: TRBJ2-2
cdr3_length: 11
clone_size: few
cdr3_aa: ASRPSYTGELF

v_call: TRBV7-9
j_call: TRBJ1-2
cdr3_length: 13
clone_size: NA
cdr3_aa: ASKGQENWKDGYT

v_call: TRBV10-2
j_call: TRBJ1-2
cdr3_length: 12
clone_size: many
cdr3_aa: ASSESEATYGYT

v_call: TRBV7-9
j_call: TRBJ2-3
cdr3_length: 15
clone_size: many
cdr3_aa: ASSFRLAGDYTDTQY

v_call: TRBV29-1
j_call: TRBJ2-2
cdr3_length: 12
clone_size: few
cdr3_aa: SVLADHSTGELF

v_call: TRBV2
j_call: TRBJ1-1
cdr3_length: 12
clone_size: NA
cdr3_aa: ASSRDRAGTEAF

v_call: TRBV9
j_call: TRBJ1-4
cdr3_length: 13
clone_size: many
cdr3_aa: ASSATAQNDEKLF

v_call: TRBV20-1
j_call: TRBJ2-4
cdr3_length: 11
clone_size: NA
cdr3_aa: SAREVGVDIQY

v_call: TRBV27
j_call: TRBJ1-2
cdr3_length: 14
clone_size: few
cdr3_aa: VSSLSMAGGRYGYT

v_call: TRBV20-1
j_call: TRBJ2-7
cdr3_length: 14
clone_size: many
cdr3_aa: SALDRLKTLSYEQY

v_call: TRBV6-2/TRBV6-3
j_call: TRBJ2-4
cdr3_length: 18
clone_size: once
cdr3_aa: ASSYHRGTEDYLAKNIQY

v_call: TRBV30
j_call: TRBJ2-5
cdr3_length: 12
clone_size: many
cdr3_aa: AWSVWGLRETQY

v_call: TRBV7-9
j_call: TRBJ2-2
cdr3_length: 14
clone_size: NA
cdr3_aa: ASSLVRVLDTGELF

v_call: TRBV20-1
j_call: TRBJ1-2
cdr3_length: 10
clone_size: NA
cdr3_aa: SGGLGNYGYT

v_call: TRBV7-9
j_call: TRBJ2-1
cdr3_length: 14
clone_size: NA
cdr3_aa: ASSQEVDLQYNEQF

v_call: TRBV11-2
j_call: TRBJ2-7
cdr3_length: 11
clone_size: many
cdr3_aa: ASSSSGADEQY

v_call: TRBV20-1
j_call: TRBJ1-6
cdr3_length: 17
clone_size: NA
cdr3_aa: SARDRGHPGVAYNSPLH

v_call: TRBV6-1
j_call: TRBJ1-5
cdr3_length: 17
clone_size: NA
cdr3_aa: ASTQGGITGAKGNQPQH

v_call: TRBV2
j_call: TRBJ2-2
cdr3_length: 10
clone_size: many
cdr3_aa: ASRVHTGELF

v_call: TRBV19
j_call: TRBJ2-7
cdr3_length: 11
clone_size: many
cdr3_aa: ASQTSGPYEQY

v_call: TRBV6-1
j_call: TRBJ2-1
cdr3_length: 13
clone_size: many
cdr3_aa: ASTIAGGAYNEQF

v_call: TRBV20-1
j_call: TRBJ2-5
cdr3_length: 16
clone_size: NA
cdr3_aa: SADHGLAGRRWGETQY

v_call: TRBV27
j_call: TRBJ2-1
cdr3_length: 13
clone_size: many
cdr3_aa: ASSLLLAGVNEQF

v_call: TRBV27
j_call: TRBJ2-7
cdr3_length: 11
clone_size: many
cdr3_aa: ASSLVEFGEQY

v_call: TRBV20-1
j_call: TRBJ2-3
cdr3_length: 14
clone_size: many
cdr3_aa: SAQSRRGLSTDTQY